This T cell receptor beta chain was recovered during a study of cytomegalovirus exposure and HLA in healthy donors. Study overall: Unique TCRs numbering around 85 million, obtained from HLA-typed donors, made up an early data release.

General study points: At a 0.05 false discovery rate, a later analysis found roughly 17,000 TCR beta sequences to be associated with HLA alleles. The listing of 150 or so TCR beta chains classed them as cytomegalovirus-associated.

V dropped 10 bases and J dropped 4; count of bases not matched to a gene: 5. There are 13 residues in the CDR3. Germline values: CDR1 MNHEY, CDR2 SVGAGI. Only one count was recorded for this clone. The antigen remains undetermined. 60 Vbeta and 13 Jbeta primers were used in PCR. Profiled with immunoSEQ multiplex PCR; TCRdb holds only in-frame clones, not every one. In the table there are 87,000 or so clones, 64% of which are singletons. Input material: PBMCs. V gene TRBV6-5 combines with J gene TRBJ2-7, with 12 bases lining up with TRBD2. The TCR comes from a man aged 60 to 69 in good health and CMV-seronegative. The CDR3 loop reads CATSGLAGYEQYF. The CDR3 DNA follows: TGTGCCACCTCAGGACTAGCGGGATACGAGCAGTACTTC.